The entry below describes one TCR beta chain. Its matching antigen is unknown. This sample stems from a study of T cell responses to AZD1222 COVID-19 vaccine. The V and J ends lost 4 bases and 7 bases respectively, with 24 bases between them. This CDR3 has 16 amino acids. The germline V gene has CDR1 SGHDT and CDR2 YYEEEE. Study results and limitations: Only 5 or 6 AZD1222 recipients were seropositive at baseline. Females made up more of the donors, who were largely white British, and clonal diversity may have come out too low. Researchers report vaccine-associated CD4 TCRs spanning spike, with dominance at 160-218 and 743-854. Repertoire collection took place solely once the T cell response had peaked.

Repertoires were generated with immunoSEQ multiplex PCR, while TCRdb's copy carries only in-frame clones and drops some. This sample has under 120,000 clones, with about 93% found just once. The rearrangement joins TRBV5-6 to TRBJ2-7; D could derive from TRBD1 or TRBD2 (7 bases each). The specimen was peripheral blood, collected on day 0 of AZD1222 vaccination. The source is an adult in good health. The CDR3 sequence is CASSGRDSALPREQYF. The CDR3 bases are TGTGCCAGCAGCGGGAGGGACAGCGCCTTGCCGCGAGAGCAGTACTTC.